This T cell receptor (beta chain) originates from a study of blood T cell repertoires in COVID-19. On the study more broadly: Spain, Italy and the United States supplied samples that represented acute and convalescent COVID-19. PBMCs, B-cell-depleted T cells, or T cells provided the cDNA or gDNA that made up the material.

Germline-derived CDR1 and CDR2 are LNHNV and YYDKDF (reference sequence). V was clipped by 8 bases and J by 8 bases, with 13 bases between them. The CDR3 extends over 12 amino acids. Assay used: immunoSEQ multiplex PCR; TCRdb lists only in-frame clones, some missing. Among about 110,000 clones listed, roughly 72% were seen once. The sequenced sample consisted of peripheral blood. The receptor was derived from a man aged 80 or over with acute or convalescent COVID-19. The rearrangement joins TRBV15 to TRBJ2-1; D is uncertain. The CDR3 spells CATGSSPHEQFF. CDR3 bases: TGTGCCACCGGCTCTAGTCCGCATGAGCAGTTCTTC.